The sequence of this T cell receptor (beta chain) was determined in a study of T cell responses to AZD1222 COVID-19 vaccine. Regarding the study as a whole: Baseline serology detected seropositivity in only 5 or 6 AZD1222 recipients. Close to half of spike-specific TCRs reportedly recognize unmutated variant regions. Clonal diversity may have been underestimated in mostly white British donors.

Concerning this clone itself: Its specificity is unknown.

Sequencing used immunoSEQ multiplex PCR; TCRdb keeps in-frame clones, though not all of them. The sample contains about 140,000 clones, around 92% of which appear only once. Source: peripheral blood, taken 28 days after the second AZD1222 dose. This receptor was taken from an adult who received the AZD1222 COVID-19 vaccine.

CDR3 DNA sequence: TGTGCCAGCTCACCACCGTGGAAAAGCCTCTCGGACGAGCAGTACTTC. This encodes CASSPPWKSLSDEQYF. The chain employs TRBV18 and TRBJ2-7; D remains unclear. V shed 0 bases and J shed 5 bases, with 17 bases lying between them. This CDR3 spans 16 amino acids. Germline CDR1 reads KGHSH; CDR2 reads LQKENI. Based on the CDR3 plus reference TRBV18 and TRBJ2-7, the full variable domain is NAGVMQNPRHLVRRRGQEARLRCSPMKGHSHVYWYRQLPEEGLKFMVYLQKENIIDESGMPKERFSAEFPKEGPSILRIQQVVRGDSAAYFCASSPPWKSLSDEQYFGPGTRLTVT.